This T cell receptor beta chain is drawn from a study of blood T cell repertoires in COVID-19. For the study at large: Acute and convalescent COVID-19 samples came from the United States, Italy and Spain. T cells, B-cell-depleted T cells, or PBMCs supplied cDNA or gDNA.

As processed by the authors: Estimated nucleated cell counts came from reference gene primer amplification. The protocol was immunoSEQ multiplex PCR, while the TCRdb copy is restricted to in-frame clones and leaves out a portion. V and J calls and clone size follow that table, whereas D and trimming were derived from the DNA. The sample has 200,000 or so clones, 80% to 90% seen once. The CDR3 has 13 residues. Looked up from germline, CDR1 is MDHEN and CDR2 is SYDVKM. V was clipped by 3 bases and J by 11 bases, with 14 bases between them. J is TRBJ1-5 and V is TRBV28; D not resolved. Sequencing input: peripheral blood. The clonotype was recovered from a man in his thirties or forties with active or convalescent COVID-19. The CDR3 loop is CASSFKVRPAQHF. CDR3 DNA: TGTGCCAGCAGTTTTAAAGTCCGCCCAGCCCAGCATTTT.